Listed here are 11 T cell receptor beta chains from one sample, sequenced in a study of monozygotic twins with inflammatory bowel disease. Reprocessing the 5' RACE reads, TCRdb reports a single entry for every CDR3 protein and omits DNA. In all, the sample yields about 140,000 distinct CDR3 sequences. The source material was blood. The receptor set was obtained from a human donor with ulcerative colitis or Crohn's disease, or a healthy co-twin of an affected twin (not recorded which).

This chain uses TRBV5-1 with TRBJ1-2; TCRdb's D call of TRBD1 is untestable without DNA. Per germline, CDR1 SGHRS and CDR2 YFSETQ. This CDR3 has 14 residues. The CDR3: CASSPNRRPYGYTF.

The chain recombines TRBV5-1 with TRBJ2-1; TCRdb calls TRBD1, which cannot be checked without DNA. The CDR3 contains 14 residues. Germline CDR1 SGHRS, CDR2 YFSETQ. CDR3 protein: CASSFAGVYNEQFF.

This rearrangement joins TRBV20-1 to TRBJ2-6. Germline V gene sequence: CDR1 DFQATT, CDR2 SNEGSKA (reference sequence). This CDR3 contains 14 residues. The chain's CDR3 is CSVRTGSGANVLTF.

The chain has TRBV20-1 and TRBJ1-1; the D call from TCRdb, TRBD1, cannot be confirmed without DNA. CDR1 is DFQATT and CDR2 is SNEGSKA in the germline V gene (reference sequence). There are 13 residues in the CDR3. The CDR3 region is CSARDRADRAPPF.

The chain combines TRBV30 with TRBJ1-2; TCRdb names TRBD1, which stays unverified in the absence of DNA. This CDR3 spans 15 amino acids. From germline, CDR1 is GTSNPN and CDR2 SVGIG (reference sequence). The CDR3 reads CAWDPGTGDNYGYTF.

The chain joins TRBV6-1 to TRBJ1-2; TCRdb gives TRBD1 as the D gene, but with no DNA this cannot be confirmed. CDR3 size: 15 residues. Germline V gene data show CDR1 as MNHNS and CDR2 as SASEGT. The CDR3 protein is CASSPRTGGNYGYTF.

The chain uses TRBV29-1 and TRBJ2-5. Germline values: CDR1 SQVTM, CDR2 ANQGSEA. The CDR3 runs to 11 residues. This chain's CDR3 is CSVRQQETQYF.

The chain is built from TRBV18 and TRBJ1-1; lacking DNA, the TRBD1 call made by TCRdb goes unchecked. CDR1 is KGHSH, CDR2 LQKENI, per germline. This CDR3 spans 16 amino acids. The CDR3 is CASSPSPTGVNTEAFF.

The V gene is TRBV6-5, the J gene TRBJ1-6; the TCRdb D gene call, TRBD1, has no DNA to confirm it. CDR1 and CDR2 (germline): MNHEY, SVGAGI. This CDR3 spans 16 amino acids. CDR3 residues: CASSYSSQGYNSPLHF.

The J gene is TRBJ2-7, the V gene TRBV7-2; TCRdb gives TRBD2 as the D gene, but with no DNA this cannot be confirmed. CDR3 size: 13 residues. Germline values: CDR1 SGHTA, CDR2 FQGNSA. CDR3 amino acids: CASRPSGSYEQYF.

The chain uses TRBV6-2 or TRBV6-3 and TRBJ2-3; there is no DNA to check the TCRdb D call of TRBD1. Germline V gene lookup returns CDR1 MNHEY and CDR2 SVGEGT. The CDR3 sequence is 16 residues long. The CDR3 region is CASSFDRGPSTDTQYF.